The text below deals with one T cell receptor (beta chain). This sample is drawn from a study of control samples from healthy donors and cancer patients. The CDR3 has 15 residues. The V end lost 1 base, the J end lost 5 bases, and 13 bases lay between the germline ends. Germline V gene sequence: CDR1 SGHRS, CDR2 YFSETQ. Measured with immunoSEQ multiplex PCR; TCRdb has only the in-frame clones, and not every one. The sample holds roughly 51,000 clones, over 85% seen once. Sequenced material: PBMCs. The TCR sequence derives from a man aged 35 to 55 with colorectal cancer. The rearrangement links TRBV5-1 to TRBJ1-5; D call uncertain. In DNA form, the CDR3 reads TGCGCCAGCAGCTTGTCGGGCAGCGTTGATCAGCCCCAGCATTTT. Protein sequence: CASSLSGSVDQPQHF.